The next 29 T cell receptor beta chains were all read from a single sample in a study of T cell responses to AZD1222 COVID-19 vaccine. Measured with immunoSEQ multiplex PCR; TCRdb has only the in-frame clones, and not every one. The data hold about 150,000 clones, with approximately 90% observed a single time. The material sequenced was peripheral blood, taken 28 days after the second AZD1222 dose. Receptor source: an adult who received the AZD1222 COVID-19 vaccine.

The J gene is TRBJ2-3, the V gene TRBV14; D may be TRBD1 or TRBD2 (5 bases each). V was clipped by 4 bases and J by 0 bases, with 11 bases between them. CDR3 size: 15 residues. In germline, CDR1 is SGHDN, CDR2 FVKESK. Here the CDR3 DNA reads TGTGCCAGCAGCCCTCGGGGCGTAAGCACAGATACGCAGTATTTT. It encodes CASSPRGVSTDTQYF.

The J gene is TRBJ2-1, the V gene TRBV3-1 (or the pseudogene TRBV3-2); D uncertain. From germline, CDR1 is LGHDT and CDR2 YNNKEL (reference sequence). The germline V and J ends were trimmed by 3 bases and 10 bases, with 10 bases remaining between them. The CDR3 runs 12 residues. The CDR3 spells CASSQTGSEQFF. The CDR3 DNA follows: TGTGCCAGCAGCCAGACGGGCTCAGAGCAGTTCTTC.

This clone appeared many times. V usage is TRBV28 and J usage is TRBJ1-2; D call uncertain. The germline gives CDR1 MDHEN, CDR2 SYDVKM. Trimming cost V 3 bases and J 4 bases, with 12 bases left between them. This CDR3 has 14 residues. The CDR3 nucleotides read TGTGCCAGCAGTTTGGCGGCTCTTGCCTATGGCTACACCTTC. Its protein product is CASSLAALAYGYTF.

The V gene is TRBV2, the J gene TRBJ1-4; no clear D gene. From germline, CDR1 is SNHLY and CDR2 FYNNEI. V shed 3 bases and J shed 3 bases, with 11 bases lying between them. The CDR3 runs 15 residues. CDR3 in DNA: TGTGCCAGCAGTGAGCCCGGGTCCCCTAATGAAAAACTGTTTTTT. Protein sequence: CASSEPGSPNEKLFF.

This clone came up once. The J gene is TRBJ1-2, the V gene TRBV19, with D unresolved. The V gene lost 1 base and the J gene lost 9 bases, with 12 bases spanning the gap. CDR1 is LNHDA, CDR2 SQIVND, per germline (reference sequence). There are 13 residues in the CDR3. This chain's CDR3 is CASSIASGSSYTF. The CDR3 DNA is TGTGCCAGTAGTATAGCGTCCGGATCGAGCTACACCTTC.

The V and J genes are TRBV18 and TRBJ1-2; no definite D call. CDR3 length: 13 amino acids. CDR1 KGHSH and CDR2 LQKENI come from the germline V gene. V gave up 3 bases and J gave up 5 bases, with 10 bases separating them. CDR3 loop: CASSPSSEYGYTF. As DNA, the CDR3 is TGTGCCAGCTCACCGAGTAGTGAGTATGGCTACACCTTC. Filled out from reference TRBV18 and TRBJ1-2, the complete variable domain reads NAGVMQNPRHLVRRRGQEARLRCSPMKGHSHVYWYRQLPEEGLKFMVYLQKENIIDESGMPKERFSAEFPKEGPSILRIQQVVRGDSAAYFCASSPSSEYGYTFGSGTRLTVV.

The chain links TRBV2 to TRBJ1-4; D is unresolved. With 6 bases removed from V and 0 bases from J, the gap between germline ends came to 8 bases. The CDR3 has 14 residues. Looked up from germline, CDR1 is SNHLY and CDR2 is FYNNEI. CDR3 region: CASRVPSTNEKLFF. The CDR3 DNA reads as TGTGCCAGCAGAGTGCCCTCAACTAATGAAAAACTGTTTTTT.

The chain employs TRBV5-1 and TRBJ1-2; TRBD1 might be the D (6 bases). V gave up 5 bases and J gave up 5 bases, with 13 bases separating them. The CDR3 runs to 13 residues. CDR1 SGHRS and CDR2 YFSETQ come from the germline V gene. The CDR3 nucleotides read TGCGCCAGCAGGCCTGACAGGAGTTATGGCTACACCTTC. Residues: CASRPDRSYGYTF.

The chain employs TRBV5-1 and TRBJ2-7; 7 bases map to TRBD2. Germline loops: CDR1 SGHRS, CDR2 YFSETQ. The CDR3 is made up of 15 amino acids. J gave up 0 bases and V 0 bases, and 3 bases lay outside the gene matches. CDR3 sequence: CASSLEGGGSYEQYF. The CDR3 coding sequence is TGCGCCAGCAGCTTGGAGGGCGGGGGCTCCTACGAGCAGTACTTC.

The gene calls are TRBV9 and TRBJ2-2, with D possibly called TRBD1 or TRBD2 (5 bases each). The germline V gene has CDR1 SGDLS and CDR2 YYNGEE. The CDR3 totals 11 residues. Between the trimmed V and J ends, which lost 7 bases and 8 bases, there was a span of 9 bases. CDR3 sequence reads: CASEGRGELFF. The CDR3 bases are TGTGCCAGCGAGGGGCGAGGGGAGCTGTTTTTT.

The gene calls are TRBV6-1 and TRBJ1-6; no clear D. Germline loops: CDR1 MNHNS, CDR2 SASEGT. The germline V and J ends were trimmed by 1 base and 2 bases, with 15 bases remaining between them. The CDR3 spans 18 residues. The CDR3 coding sequence is TGTGCCAGCAGTGAAGTTTTGAGGAGGACGGCCTATAATTCACCCCTCCACTTT. This gives the protein CASSEVLRRTAYNSPLHF.

The rearrangement joins TRBV28 to TRBJ1-6; D is unclear. Trimming pared 7 bases from V and 10 bases from J, leaving 11 bases between. Germline CDR1 is MDHEN and CDR2 is SYDVKM. The CDR3 extends over 12 amino acids. CDR3 sequence (DNA): TGTGCCAGCACCCTACGTAGGTCACCCCTCCACTTT. This codes for CASTLRRSPLHF. Together with reference TRBV28 and TRBJ1-6, the CDR3 gives the full variable domain: DVKVTQSSRYLVKRTGEKVFLECVQDMDHENMFWYRQDPGLGLRLIYFSYDVKMKEKGDIPEGYSVSREKKERFSLILESASTNQTSMYLCASTLRRSPLHFGNGTRLTVT.

The V and J genes are TRBV11-3 and TRBJ2-7; D is perhaps TRBD1 (6 bases). Germline V gives CDR1 SGHNT, CDR2 YENEEA. The length of the CDR3 is 13 residues. The germline V and J ends were trimmed by 5 bases and 0 bases, with 8 bases remaining between them. The CDR3: CASSRGGSYEQYF. The CDR3 DNA is TGTGCCAGCAGCCGAGGGGGCTCCTACGAGCAGTACTTC.

The gene calls are TRBV5-1 and TRBJ1-6; no firm D call. The CDR3 runs 16 residues. The ends were cut back, 0 bases at V and 9 bases at J, with 16 bases in the middle. From germline, CDR1 is SGHRS and CDR2 YFSETQ. CDR3 region: CASSLATLGEGSPLHF. The CDR3 bases are TGCGCCAGCAGCTTGGCGACTCTTGGCGAGGGTTCACCCCTCCACTTT.

The chain carries TRBV5-1 and TRBJ1-1; D call uncertain. CDR1 and CDR2 from the germline V gene are SGHRS and YFSETQ. Trimming removed 0 bases at V and 5 bases at J, with 2 bases between. The CDR3 loop spans 11 amino acids. CDR3 nucleotides: TGCGCCAGCAGCTTGGATACTGAAGCTTTCTTT. Its protein is CASSLDTEAFF. The entire variable domain, with the rest obtained from reference TRBV5-1 and TRBJ1-1, is as follows: KAGVTQTPRYLIKTRGQQVTLSCSPISGHRSVSWYQQTPGQGLQFLFEYFSETQRNKGNFPGRFSGRQFSNSRSEMNVSTLELGDSALYLCASSLDTEAFFGQGTRLTVV.

The genes are TRBV9 and TRBJ2-1; 8 bases line up with TRBD2. Germline CDR1 is SGDLS and CDR2 is YYNGEE. J lost 4 bases, V lost 2 bases, and 20 bases had no gene match. CDR3 length: 20 residues. For the CDR3, the DNA is TGTGCCAGCAGCGTCCAAGGCCCTGACACTAGCGGAAGAATATACAATGAGCAGTTCTTC. Residues: CASSVQGPDTSGRIYNEQFF.

The chain couples TRBV5-4 to TRBJ2-3; D gene uncertain. V was trimmed by 4 bases and J by 7 bases, leaving 10 bases between them. The CDR3 runs 12 residues. Germline V gives CDR1 SGHNT, CDR2 YYREEE (reference sequence). CDR3: CASSLPYNTQYF. CDR3 coding DNA: TGTGCCAGCAGCCTCCCGTATAATACGCAGTATTTT.

This rearrangement joins TRBV4-1 to TRBJ2-2, with no clear D. Germline CDR1 MGHRA, CDR2 YSYEKL. The CDR3 contains 18 residues. V lost 3 bases to trimming and J lost 2 bases, with 19 bases between them. The DNA of the CDR3 is TGCGCCAGCAGCCACCCTAACGGAGTAGCTACTAACACCGGGGAGCTGTTTTTT. Translating gives CASSHPNGVATNTGELFF.

This clone appeared once. The rearrangement uses TRBV3-1 (or the pseudogene TRBV3-2) and TRBJ1-2; 9 nucleotides match TRBD1. CDR1 LGHDT and CDR2 YNNKEL come from the germline V gene (reference sequence). This CDR3 region has 14 residues. V lost 1 base, J lost 6 bases, and 3 bases stayed unmatched. The DNA of the CDR3 is TGTGCCAGCAGCCAAGGGGGACAGGGTGATGGCTACACCTTC. Protein: CASSQGGQGDGYTF.

The J gene is TRBJ1-5, the V gene TRBV19, with D hard to call. Germline CDR1 LNHDA, CDR2 SQIVND (reference sequence). The V end lost 8 bases, the J end lost 2 bases, and 16 bases lay between the germline ends. The CDR3 is 15 amino acids. In DNA, the CDR3 is TGTGCCAGTCGGTCAGTCACGGTGCGCAATCAGCCCCAGCATTTT. This sequence encodes CASRSVTVRNQPQHF.

This rearrangement joins TRBV11-2 to TRBJ2-7; possible D gene TRBD2, 5 bases. This CDR3 has 14 residues. Looked up from germline, CDR1 is SGHAT and CDR2 is FQNNGV. Trimming stripped 5 bases from V and 2 bases from J, with 13 bases between. The CDR3 DNA reads as TGTGCCAGCAGCGAGAGGACTGCTACCTACGAGCAGTACTTC. Protein: CASSERTATYEQYF.

V usage is TRBV25-1 and J usage is TRBJ2-1; D may correspond to TRBD1 or TRBD2 (5 bases each). Trimming left V 4 bases short and J 4 bases short, with 14 bases between. This CDR3 is 15 amino acids long. The V gene's germline CDR1 is MGHDK and CDR2 SYGVNS. Here the CDR3 reads CASSGRPGPYNEQFF. CDR3 bases: TGTGCCAGCAGTGGCCGCCCGGGGCCTTACAATGAGCAGTTCTTC. Full variable domain (missing parts from reference TRBV25-1 and TRBJ2-1): EADIYQTPRYLVIGTGKKITLECSQTMGHDKMYWYQQDPGMELHLIHYSYGVNSTEKGDLSSESTVSRIRTEHFPLTLESARPSHTSQYLCASSGRPGPYNEQFFGPGTRLTVL.

This chain uses TRBV30 with TRBJ2-1; 8 bases map to TRBD2. CDR3 length equals 15 residues. The V and J ends lost 0 bases and 6 bases, in that order; junction bases with no gene match: 7. CDR1 and CDR2 from the germline V gene are GTSNPN and SVGIG (reference sequence). The DNA for the CDR3 is TGTGCCTGGAGTGTCTCGAGCGGGAGTCTCAATGAGCAGTTCTTC. Its protein product is CAWSVSSGSLNEQFF.

The chain recombines TRBV20-1 with TRBJ2-1; 7 nucleotides match TRBD2. This CDR3 has 15 residues. Per the germline V gene, CDR1 is DFQATT and CDR2 is SNEGSKA (reference sequence). V was pared by 3 bases and J by 9 bases, with 14 bases of the junction left unmatched. The CDR3 bases are TGCAGTGCTAGTCCCGGCGCTAGCGGTCGCACTGAGCAGTTCTTC. It is translated as CSASPGASGRTEQFF.

The chain combines TRBV5-1 with TRBJ2-2, with D perhaps TRBD1 (6 bases). The ends were cut back, 5 bases at V and 1 base at J, with 6 bases in the middle. CDR1 SGHRS and CDR2 YFSETQ come from the germline V gene. The CDR3 covers 13 residues. The CDR3 here is CASRQGNTGELFF. In DNA form, the CDR3 reads TGCGCCAGCAGACAGGGGAACACCGGGGAGCTGTTTTTT.

This chain uses TRBV30 with TRBJ2-7; D call uncertain. V lost 5 bases and J 1 base, leaving 12 bases between the germline ends. CDR1 is GTSNPN, CDR2 SVGIG, per germline (reference sequence). The CDR3 is made up of 13 amino acids. The CDR3 DNA is TGTGCCTGGGGCGAATTTCGATCCTACGAGCAGTACTTC. Its translation is CAWGEFRSYEQYF.

The rearrangement links TRBV5-6 to TRBJ2-1; either TRBD1 or TRBD2 may fit D (5 bases each). Germline V gene sequence: CDR1 SGHDT, CDR2 YYEEEE. CDR3 length equals 13 residues. V was pared by 3 bases and J by 7 bases, with 11 bases between. The CDR3 DNA follows: TGTGCCAGCAGCTCAAGTGGGGGTAATGAGCAGTTCTTC. Amino acid sequence: CASSSSGGNEQFF.

The J gene is TRBJ2-5, the V gene TRBV7-9; a weak D match, TRBD1 (6 bases). Trimming shortened V by 5 bases and J by 6 bases, and 16 bases separated the two germline ends. The CDR3 spans 14 residues. CDR1 SEHNR and CDR2 FQNEAQ come from the germline V gene (reference sequence). CDR3 bases: TGTGCCAGCAGCCCGATTACAGGGACGAAGACCCAGTACTTC. This translates into CASSPITGTKTQYF.

This clone was seen just once. The V gene is TRBV30, the J gene TRBJ1-5; D ambiguous. The germline V gene has CDR1 GTSNPN and CDR2 SVGIG (reference sequence). This CDR3 is built from 13 residues. V was shortened by 0 bases and J by 5 bases, with 8 bases between the two germline ends. This CDR3 is CAWSVRADQPQHF. As DNA, the CDR3 is TGTGCCTGGAGTGTACGGGCCGATCAGCCCCAGCATTTT. Drawing the rest from reference TRBV30 and TRBJ1-5, the complete variable domain is SQTIHQWPATLVQPVGSPLSLECTVEGTSNPNLYWYRQAAGRGLQLLFYSVGIGQISSEVPQNLSASRPQDRQFILSSKKLLLSDSGFYLCAWSVRADQPQHFGDGTRLSIL.